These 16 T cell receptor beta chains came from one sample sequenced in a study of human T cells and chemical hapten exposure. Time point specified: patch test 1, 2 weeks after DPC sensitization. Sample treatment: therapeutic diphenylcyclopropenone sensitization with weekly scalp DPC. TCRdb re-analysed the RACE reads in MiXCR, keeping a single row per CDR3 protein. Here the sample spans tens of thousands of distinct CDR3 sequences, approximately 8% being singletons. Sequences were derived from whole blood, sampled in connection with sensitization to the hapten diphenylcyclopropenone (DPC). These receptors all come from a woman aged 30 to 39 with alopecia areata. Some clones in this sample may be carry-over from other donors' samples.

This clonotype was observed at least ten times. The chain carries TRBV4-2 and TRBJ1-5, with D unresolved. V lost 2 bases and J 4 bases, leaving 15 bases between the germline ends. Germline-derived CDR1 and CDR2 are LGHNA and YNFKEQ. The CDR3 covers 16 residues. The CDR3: CASSQHVGLQNQPQHF. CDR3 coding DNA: TGTGCCAGCAGCCAACATGTTGGTTTGCAGAATCAGCCCCAGCATTTT.

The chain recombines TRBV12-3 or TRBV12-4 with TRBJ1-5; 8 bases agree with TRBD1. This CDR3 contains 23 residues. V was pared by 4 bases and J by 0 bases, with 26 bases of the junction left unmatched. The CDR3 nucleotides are TGTGCCAGCAGTTCAAGGACAGGGCAAAGTATCTCCAGGGCAGATGATAGCAATCAGCCCCAGCATTTT. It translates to CASSSRTGQSISRADDSNQPQHF.

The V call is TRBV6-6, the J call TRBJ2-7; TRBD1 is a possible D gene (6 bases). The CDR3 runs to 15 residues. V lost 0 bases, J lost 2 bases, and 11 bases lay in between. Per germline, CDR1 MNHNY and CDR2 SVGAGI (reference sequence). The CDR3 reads CASSYSRAGAYEQYF. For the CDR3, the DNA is TGTGCCAGCAGTTACTCAAGGGCAGGGGCCTACGAGCAGTACTTC.

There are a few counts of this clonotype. CDR3: CASSFGGAGSNEQFF. The CDR3 DNA is TGTGCCAGCAGCTTTGGAGGGGCGGGTAGTAATGAGCAGTTCTTC. The gene calls are TRBV5-4 and TRBJ2-1; D is perhaps TRBD2 (6 bases). The germline V and J ends were trimmed by 2 bases and 7 bases, with 16 bases remaining between them. The CDR3 contains 15 residues. Germline V gene lookup returns CDR1 SGHNT and CDR2 YYREEE (reference sequence).

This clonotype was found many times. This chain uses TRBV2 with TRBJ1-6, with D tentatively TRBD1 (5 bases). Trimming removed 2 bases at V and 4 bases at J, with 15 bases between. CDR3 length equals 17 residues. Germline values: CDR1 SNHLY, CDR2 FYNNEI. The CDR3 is CASSEWVPTDYNSPLHF. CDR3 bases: TGTGCCAGCAGTGAATGGGTCCCGACAGATTATAATTCACCCCTCCACTTT.

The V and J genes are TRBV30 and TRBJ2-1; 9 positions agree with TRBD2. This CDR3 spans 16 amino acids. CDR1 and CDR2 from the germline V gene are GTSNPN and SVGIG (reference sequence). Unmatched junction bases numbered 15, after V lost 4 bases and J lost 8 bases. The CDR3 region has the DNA TGTGCCTGGACCACCCCCCTGGCTAGCGGGGTCCATGAGCAGTTCTTC. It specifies CAWTTPLASGVHEQFF.

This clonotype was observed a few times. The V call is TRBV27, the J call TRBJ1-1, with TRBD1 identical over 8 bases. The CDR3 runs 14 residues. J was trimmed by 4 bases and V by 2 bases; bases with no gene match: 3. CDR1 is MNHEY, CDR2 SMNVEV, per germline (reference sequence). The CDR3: CASSLNRGSTEAFF. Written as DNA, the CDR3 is TGTGCCAGCAGTTTAAACAGGGGGAGCACTGAAGCTTTCTTT.

The CDR3 DNA reads TGTGCCAGCAGCCCGGACAGGGCCACTGAAGCTTTCTTT. Amino acids: CASSPDRATEAFF. V usage is TRBV11-1 and J usage is TRBJ1-1; TRBD1 agrees at 8 bases. Unmatched junction bases numbered 3, after V lost 5 bases and J lost 4 bases. Germline V CDR1 and CDR2: SGHAT, FQDESV (reference sequence). The CDR3 spans 13 residues.

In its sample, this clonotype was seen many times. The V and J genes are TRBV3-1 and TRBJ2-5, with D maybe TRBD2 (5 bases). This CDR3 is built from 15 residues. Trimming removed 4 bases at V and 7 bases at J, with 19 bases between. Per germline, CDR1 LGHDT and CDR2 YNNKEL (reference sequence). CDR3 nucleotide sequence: TGTGCCAGCAGCCTATGGAGGTCCCGAATGGGGACCCAGTACTTC. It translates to CASSLWRSRMGTQYF.

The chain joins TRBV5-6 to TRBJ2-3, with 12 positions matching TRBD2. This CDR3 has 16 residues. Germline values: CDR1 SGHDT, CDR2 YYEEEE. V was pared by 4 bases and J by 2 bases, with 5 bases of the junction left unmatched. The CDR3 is CASSLGLAGFTDTQYF. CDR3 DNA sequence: TGTGCCAGCAGCCTAGGACTAGCGGGATTCACAGATACGCAGTATTTT.

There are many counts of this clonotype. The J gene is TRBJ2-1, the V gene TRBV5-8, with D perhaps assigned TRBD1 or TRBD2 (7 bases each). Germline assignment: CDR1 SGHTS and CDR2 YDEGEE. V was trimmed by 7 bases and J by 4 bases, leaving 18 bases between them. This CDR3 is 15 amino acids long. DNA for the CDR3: TGTGCCAGCGGGAGGGGGCCCCCCGGATACAATGAGCAGTTCTTC. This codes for CASGRGPPGYNEQFF.

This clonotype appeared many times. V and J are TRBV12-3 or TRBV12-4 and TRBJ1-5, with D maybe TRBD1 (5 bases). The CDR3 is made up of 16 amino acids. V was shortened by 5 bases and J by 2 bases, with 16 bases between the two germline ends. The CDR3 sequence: CASSPPRGSRNQPQHF. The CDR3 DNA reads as TGTGCCAGCAGTCCCCCAAGGGGAAGTCGCAATCAGCCCCAGCATTTT.

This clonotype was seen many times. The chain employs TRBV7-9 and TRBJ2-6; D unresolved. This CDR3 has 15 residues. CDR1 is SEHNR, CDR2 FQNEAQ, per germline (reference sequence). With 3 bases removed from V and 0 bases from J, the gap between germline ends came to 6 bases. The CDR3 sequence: CASSFPISGANVLTF. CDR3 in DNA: TGTGCCAGCAGCTTCCCGATCTCTGGGGCCAACGTCCTGACTTTC.

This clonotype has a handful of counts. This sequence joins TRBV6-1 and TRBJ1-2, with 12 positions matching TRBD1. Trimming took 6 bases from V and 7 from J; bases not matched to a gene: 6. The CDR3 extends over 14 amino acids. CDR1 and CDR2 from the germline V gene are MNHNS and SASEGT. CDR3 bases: TGTGCCAGCAGGGCCGGGACAGGGGGCTCTGGCTACACCTTC. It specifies CASRAGTGGSGYTF.

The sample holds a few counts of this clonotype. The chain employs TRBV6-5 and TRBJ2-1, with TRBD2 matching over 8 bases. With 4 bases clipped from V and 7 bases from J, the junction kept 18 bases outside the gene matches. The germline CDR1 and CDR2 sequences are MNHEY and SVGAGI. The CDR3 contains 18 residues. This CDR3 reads CASSSPLSFGTRLNEQFF. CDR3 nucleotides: TGTGCCAGCAGTTCTCCACTGAGTTTTGGGACTAGACTGAATGAGCAGTTCTTC.

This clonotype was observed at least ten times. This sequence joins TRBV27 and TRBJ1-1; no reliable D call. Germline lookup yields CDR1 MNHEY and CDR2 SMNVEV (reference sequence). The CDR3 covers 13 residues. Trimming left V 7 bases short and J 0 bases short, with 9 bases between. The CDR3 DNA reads TGTGCCAGCAACCTAGCGATGAACACTGAAGCTTTCTTT. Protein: CASNLAMNTEAFF.